This TCR beta chain is from a study of cytomegalovirus exposure and HLA in healthy donors. Study as a whole: Both the 100 to 150 validation repertoires and the roughly 700 first-cohort repertoires used the same platform, as reported by a later analysis.

The assay was immunoSEQ multiplex PCR, and TCRdb's table has in-frame clones only and misses some. The sample lists some 120,000 clones; under 90% were seen once. In germline, CDR1 is SNHLY, CDR2 FYNNEI. This CDR3 is 14 amino acids long. Unmatched junction bases numbered 10, after V lost 7 bases and J lost 7 bases. Study-wide results and limits: Cytomegalovirus-associated TCR beta chains were listed, numbering around 150. CMV antigen specificity of three CMV-associated chains was confirmed in vitro.

With respect to this clone: No antigen is known for it.

The specimen was PBMCs. The chain uses TRBV2 and TRBJ2-1; TRBD1 matches 7 bases. The TCR comes from a woman between 18 and 29 years old in good health and CMV-seronegative. The CDR3 loop reads CASKYVTGYNEQFF. In DNA, the CDR3 is TGTGCCAGCAAATATGTGACAGGGTATAATGAGCAGTTCTTC.